Sequencing of this T cell receptor beta chain was carried out in a study of patients and donors after allogeneic stem cell transplantation. The table lists this clonotype with a few counts. TCRdb redid the calling of the RT-PCR reads with MiXCR, one entry per CDR3 protein. The data hold hundreds of thousands of distinct CDR3 sequences, with approximately 16% observed a single time. The germline gives CDR1 LGHNA, CDR2 YNFKEQ. J gave up 6 bases and V 0 bases, and 3 bases lay outside the gene matches. This CDR3 is built from 15 residues. This receptor was identified in a human donor who was either an allogeneic HSCT recipient or a stem cell or donor lymphocyte infusion donor (not recorded which). It is not recorded whose cells these are; they may come from a transplant donor. This chain uses TRBV4-2 with TRBJ2-5; 11 nucleotides agree with TRBD2. Sample: blood, either unsorted or a sorted T cell fraction (not recorded which). Written as DNA, the CDR3 is TGTGCCAGCAGCCAAGAAGGGACTAGCGGACAGACCCAGTACTTC. This encodes CASSQEGTSGQTQYF.